The clone carrying this T cell receptor beta chain was found a few times. Its antigen is unidentified. This record belongs to a study of blood T cells in healthy people across ages. Study-level findings and limits: Estimates of diversity drawn from one million T cells were considered underestimates. Per million T cells, TCR beta diversity dropped roughly linearly as age increased.

Trimming took 2 bases from V and 5 from J, leaving 15 bases between them. The CDR3 runs to 14 residues. The V gene's germline CDR1 is SQVTM and CDR2 ANQGSEA. The authors ran a second PCR of about 6 to 12 cycles using a sample-barcoded 5' primer and a J-beta primer mix. From each sample, at least 3 million paired-end reads containing CDR3 were obtained. TCRdb analysed the 5' RACE reads with MiXCR anew, one entry per CDR3 protein. The repertoire has over 950,000 distinct CDR3 sequences, 51% of them found once; the top ten carry about a fifth. The sequenced material came from blood. The TCR was taken from a woman aged 55-70 years in good health. This chain links TRBV29-1 with TRBJ2-5; a possible D gene is TRBD1 (7 bases). The CDR3 reads CSVENEGAGETQYF. The CDR3 coding sequence is TGCAGCGTTGAAAATGAGGGGGCGGGGGAGACCCAGTACTTC.